This T cell receptor (beta chain) was retrieved from a study of cytomegalovirus exposure and HLA in healthy donors. Healthy bone marrow donors made up the cohort. In the PCR, 60 Vbeta and 13 Jbeta primers were used. Here immunoSEQ multiplex PCR was the method, and the copy in TCRdb shows in-frame clones only, minus some. The sample includes about 180,000 clones, around 80% of them seen just once. This CDR3 is built from 13 residues. V lost 3 bases and J 4 bases, leaving 10 bases between the germline ends. Germline V CDR1 and CDR2: LGHNA, YSLEER. In the case of this clone: Its antigen remains unknown.

Points from the study as a whole: Around 160 TCR beta chains were listed as cytomegalovirus-associated.

The J gene is TRBJ2-7, the V gene TRBV4-3, with D possibly being TRBD2 (6 bases). Sequenced input: PBMCs. The sequence came from a woman between 25 and 40 years old in good health and CMV-seropositive. The CDR3 nucleotides are TGCGCCAGCAGCCAGAATCGGGGGTACGAGCAGTACTTC. Translating it yields CASSQNRGYEQYF.